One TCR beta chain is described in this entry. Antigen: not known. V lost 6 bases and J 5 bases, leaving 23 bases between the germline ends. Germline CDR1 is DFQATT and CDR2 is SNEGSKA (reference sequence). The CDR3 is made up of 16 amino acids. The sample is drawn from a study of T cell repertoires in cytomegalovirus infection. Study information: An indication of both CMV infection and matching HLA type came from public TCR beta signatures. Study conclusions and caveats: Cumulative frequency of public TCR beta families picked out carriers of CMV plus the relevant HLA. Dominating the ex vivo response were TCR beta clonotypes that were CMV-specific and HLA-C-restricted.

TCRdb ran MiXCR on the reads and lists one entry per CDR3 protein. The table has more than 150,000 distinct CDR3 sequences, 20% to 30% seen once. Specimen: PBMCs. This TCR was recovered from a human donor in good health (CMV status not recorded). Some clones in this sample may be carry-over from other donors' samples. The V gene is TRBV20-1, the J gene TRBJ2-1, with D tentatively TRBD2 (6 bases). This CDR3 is CSALPLAPGFDNEQFF. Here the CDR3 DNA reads TGCAGTGCCCTCCCCCTAGCGCCAGGCTTCGACAATGAGCAGTTCTTC.